The source of this T cell receptor beta chain is a study of response to subunit inactivated influenza vaccine. Trimming took 2 bases from V and 4 from J, leaving 18 bases between them. The V gene's germline CDR1 is SGHRS and CDR2 YFSETQ. The CDR3 loop spans 16 amino acids. This clonotype has more than one count but fewer than ten. TCRdb passed the RT-PCR reads through MiXCR, listing each CDR3 protein once. Of some 550,000 distinct CDR3 sequences listed, roughly 23% are singletons. These data also formed part of another study, on T cells expressing NK-cell markers. That source reports: Template switching by 5'RACE with UMIs generated the TCR beta cDNA. The leading position in the CD3+CD56-NKG2C+ fraction of four donors also went to these clonotypes. It remained uncertain whether the expanded NKG2C+ T cell clones were specific for HCMV antigens.

The origin of this receptor is a man between 50 and 59 years old who received an inactivated influenza vaccine. The rearrangement links TRBV5-1 to TRBJ2-5, with D possibly being TRBD2 (5 bases). Sequenced material: CD4+ T cells sorted from PBMCs, taken 12 days after vaccination. The CDR3 DNA follows: TGCGCCAGCAGCTTATCGCGTCCGGGGAAGGGAGAGACCCAGTACTTC. Translation: CASSLSRPGKGETQYF.